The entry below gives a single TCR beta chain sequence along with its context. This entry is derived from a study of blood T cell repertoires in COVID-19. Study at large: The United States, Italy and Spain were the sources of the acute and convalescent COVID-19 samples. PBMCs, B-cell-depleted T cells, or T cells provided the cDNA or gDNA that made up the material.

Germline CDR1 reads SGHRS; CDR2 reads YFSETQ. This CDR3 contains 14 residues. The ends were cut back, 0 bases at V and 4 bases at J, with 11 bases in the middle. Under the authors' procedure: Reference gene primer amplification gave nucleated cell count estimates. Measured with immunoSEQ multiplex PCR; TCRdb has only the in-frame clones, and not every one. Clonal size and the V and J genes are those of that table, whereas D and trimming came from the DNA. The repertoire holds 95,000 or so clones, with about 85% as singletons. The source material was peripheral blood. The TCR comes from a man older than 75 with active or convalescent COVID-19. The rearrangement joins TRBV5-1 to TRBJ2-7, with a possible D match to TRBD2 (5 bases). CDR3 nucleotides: TGCGCCAGCAGCTTGGTAGCGCGAAAATACGAGCAGTACTTC. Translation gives CASSLVARKYEQYF.